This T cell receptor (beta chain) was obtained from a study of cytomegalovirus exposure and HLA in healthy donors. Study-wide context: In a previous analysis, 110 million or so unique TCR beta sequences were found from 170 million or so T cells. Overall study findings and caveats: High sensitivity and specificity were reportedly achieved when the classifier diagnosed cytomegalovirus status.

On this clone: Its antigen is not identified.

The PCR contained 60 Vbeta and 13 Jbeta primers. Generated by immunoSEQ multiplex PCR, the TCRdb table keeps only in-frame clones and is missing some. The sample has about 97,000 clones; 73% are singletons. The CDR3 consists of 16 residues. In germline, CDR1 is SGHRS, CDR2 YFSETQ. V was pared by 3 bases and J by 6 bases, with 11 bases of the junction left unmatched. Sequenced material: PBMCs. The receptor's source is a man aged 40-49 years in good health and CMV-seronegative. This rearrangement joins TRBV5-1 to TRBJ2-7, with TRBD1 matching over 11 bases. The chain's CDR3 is CASSWGGTGGVSEQYF. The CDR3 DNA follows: TGCGCCAGCAGCTGGGGAGGGACAGGGGGGGTCTCCGAGCAGTACTTC.